Listed below are T cell receptor beta chains from one sample, sequenced in a study of T cells after posttransplantation cyclophosphamide. Only in-frame clones appear in the TCRdb table, and some are missing; sequencing was by immunoSEQ multiplex PCR. The specimen gives some 50,000 clones without singletons; the ten biggest hold about 2%. The specimen sequenced was PBMCs. The source of these receptors is a man in his forties in good health, CMV-negative, and a related stem cell transplant donor. CDR3s include the opening cysteine and the closing phenylalanine or tryptophan. A D gene is named only where the DNA matches it firmly. Clone sizes are shown as how often the clone was seen (once, few, many) or a class if it is expanded.

clone size | J gene | D gene | V gene | CDR3 protein | CDR3 DNA
many | TRBJ1-1 | - | TRBV7-3 | CASSFEGTTEAFF | TGTGCCAGCAGCTTTGAGGGAACCACTGAAGCTTTCTTT
many | TRBJ1-3 | - | TRBV5-8 | CASPIWARVTVRSGNTIYF | TGTGCCAGCCCCATCTGGGCCAGGGTTACCGTTCGCTCTGGAAACACCATATATTTT
many | TRBJ2-2 | TRBD1 | TRBV19 | CASSGAGGTGELFF | TGTGCCAGTAGCGGGGCAGGGGGCACCGGGGAGCTGTTTTTT
many | TRBJ2-2 | - | TRBV30 | CAWRQGRNTGELFF | TGTGCCTGGAGACAGGGTCGAAACACCGGGGAGCTGTTTTTT
many | TRBJ2-7 | - | TRBV7-8 | CASSSLTRSEYEQYF | TGTGCCAGCAGCTCCCTGACTAGATCGGAGTACGAGCAGTACTTC
many | TRBJ1-1 | - | TRBV4-3 | CASSQDIGQGYTEAFF | TGCGCCAGCAGCCAAGATATTGGGCAGGGGTACACTGAAGCTTTCTTT
many | TRBJ1-4 | TRBD1 | TRBV30 | CAWSPGQQNEKLFF | TGTGCCTGGAGCCCGGGACAGCAGAATGAAAAACTGTTTTTT
many | TRBJ2-7 | - | TRBV5-5 | CASSVGRTDEQYF | TGTGCCAGCAGCGTCGGGAGAACAGACGAGCAGTACTTC
many | TRBJ2-3 | TRBD1 | TRBV7-2 | CASSPTGISTDTQYF | TGTGCCAGCAGCCCGACAGGGATTAGCACAGATACGCAGTATTTT
many | TRBJ1-2 | - | TRBV10-3 | CAISVTGTGYGYTF | TGTGCCATCAGTGTCACGGGTACCGGCTATGGCTACACCTTC
many | TRBJ2-1 | - | TRBV27 | CASTEGRGINEQFF | TGTGCCAGCACCGAGGGCAGGGGTATCAATGAGCAGTTCTTC
many | TRBJ1-2 | TRBD1 | TRBV6-5 | CASTTGDRGYTF | TGTGCCAGCACCACAGGGGATAGAGGCTACACCTTC
many | TRBJ1-2 | - | TRBV11-2 | CASSLDQPGYSYGYTF | TGTGCCAGCAGCTTAGATCAGCCGGGGTACAGCTATGGCTACACCTTC
few | TRBJ2-7 | TRBD1 | TRBV7-8 | CASSSGDRDTYEQYF | TGTGCCAGCAGCTCTGGGGACAGGGATACCTACGAGCAGTACTTC
many | TRBJ2-3 | TRBD1 | TRBV19 | CASSILGQGAATDTQYF | TGTGCCAGTAGCATCCTCGGACAGGGGGCGGCCACAGATACGCAGTATTTT
many | TRBJ2-2 | TRBD2 | TRBV7-6 | CASSPGLAGGVYTGELFF | TGTGCCAGCAGCCCTGGACTAGCGGGAGGGGTTTACACCGGGGAGCTGTTTTTT
many | TRBJ2-3 | TRBD2 | TRBV19 | CASSILAGSDTQYF | TGTGCCAGTAGTATCTTAGCGGGATCAGATACGCAGTATTTT
many | TRBJ1-1 | - | TRBV30 | CAWSAGEAFF | TGTGCCTGGAGTGCAGGGGAAGCTTTCTTT
many | TRBJ1-1 | - | TRBV10-3 | CAISERKQGSYTEAFF | TGTGCCATCAGTGAACGCAAACAGGGCTCCTACACTGAAGCTTTCTTT